Below are 30 T cell receptor beta chains sequenced from a single sample in a study of Graves' ophthalmopathy and Graves' hyperthyroidism. The authors amplified TCR beta CDR3 regions from RNA transcripts. The first round was an RT-PCR with HTBI primers, and the second round was a multiplex PCR. One entry per CDR3 protein results from TCRdb running MiXCR on the multiplex PCR reads. This sample has about 620,000 distinct CDR3 sequences, with approximately 22% found just once. What was sequenced was peripheral blood. The receptors here all came from a woman between 18 and 30 years old with stable Graves' hyperthyroidism. Some clones in this sample may be carry-over from other donors' samples.

This clonotype has ten or more counts. J is TRBJ2-7 and V is TRBV12-3 or TRBV12-4; D perhaps matches TRBD1 (6 bases). This CDR3 region has 15 residues. The V end was cut by 3 bases, the J end by 3 bases, with 15 bases between. In nucleotides, the CDR3 is TGTGCCAGCAGTTTTTTGGGGACATACGTCTACGAGCAGTACTTC. Its protein product is CASSFLGTYVYEQYF.

The chain links TRBV6-5 to TRBJ1-1; D call uncertain. The CDR3 is made up of 11 amino acids. V lost 2 bases and J 12 bases, leaving 10 bases between the germline ends. The germline gives CDR1 MNHEY, CDR2 SVGAGI. This CDR3 is CASSYPPSTFF. The CDR3 region has the DNA TGTGCCAGCAGTTACCCCCCTTCAACTTTCTTT.

This clonotype was seen ten or more times. V usage is TRBV12-3 or TRBV12-4 and J usage is TRBJ2-5, with D unclear. This CDR3 is 14 amino acids long. With 2 bases removed from V and 1 base from J, the gap between germline ends came to 8 bases. CDR3 nucleotides: TGTGCCAGCAGTTTAACTACCCCCCAAGAGACCCAGTACTTC. As protein: CASSLTTPQETQYF.

This clonotype came up many times. V and J are TRBV5-1 and TRBJ2-7, with a tentative D call TRBD1 (5 bases). Germline V lookup: CDR1 SGHRS, CDR2 YFSETQ. Trimming removed 0 bases from V and 3 bases from J, with 10 bases in between. This CDR3 region has 14 residues. In nucleotides, the CDR3 is TGCGCCAGCAGCTTGGAGGGTCAGGGCTACGAGCAGTACTTC. Translated: CASSLEGQGYEQYF.

V usage is TRBV6-2 or TRBV6-3 and J usage is TRBJ2-7; tentatively, D is TRBD1 (6 bases). CDR1 and CDR2 from the germline V gene are MNHEY and SVGEGT. Trimming removed 2 bases from V and 3 bases from J, with 8 bases in between. The CDR3 is made up of 13 amino acids. In nucleotides, the CDR3 is TGTGCCAGCAGTTACGGGGGCCGCTACGAGCAGTACTTC. Its translation is CASSYGGRYEQYF.

This clonotype came up a few times. V usage is TRBV6-2 or TRBV6-3 and J usage is TRBJ2-7; D may be TRBD1 or TRBD2 (5 bases each). The CDR3 sequence is 14 residues long. Germline CDR1 reads MNHEY; CDR2 reads SVGEGT. Trimming pared 2 bases from V and 4 bases from J, leaving 12 bases between. The CDR3 nucleotides are TGTGCCAGCAGTTACCAGGGAGAGCCGTACGAGCAGTACTTC. Translating gives CASSYQGEPYEQYF.

In its sample, this clonotype was seen many times. V and J are TRBV6-1 and TRBJ1-2; 8 bases agree with TRBD1. This CDR3 is 12 amino acids long. The germline CDR1 and CDR2 sequences are MNHNS and SASEGT. The V segment lost 8 bases and the J segment 8 bases; nucleotides outside the gene matches: 7. In DNA form, the CDR3 reads TGTGCCAGCTGGACAGGGCCAGGAGGCTACACCTTC. Its protein product is CASWTGPGGYTF.

This clonotype has ten or more counts. This chain connects TRBV6-2 or TRBV6-3 to TRBJ1-2; D is uncertain. This CDR3 has 13 amino acids. Germline lookup yields CDR1 MNHEY and CDR2 SVGEGT. The CDR3 nucleotides are TGTGGCGTGACCAACGCAGTTAACTATGGCTACACCTTC. Encoded protein: CGVTNAVNYGYTF.

A word on this clonotype: The junction does not match germline at one end; this may be a read error. The V gene is TRBV30, the J gene TRBJ1-2; the match to TRBD1 covers 8 bases. Looked up from germline, CDR1 is GTSNPN and CDR2 is SVGIG (reference sequence). CDR3 length equals 14 residues. The CDR3 sequence is CAWSTSETGVGYIF. In DNA form, the CDR3 reads TGTGCCTGGAGTACCTCCGAGACAGGGGTAGGCTACATCTTC.

The rearrangement links TRBV12-3 or TRBV12-4 to TRBJ1-5; D may be TRBD1 (5 bases). V was cut by 5 bases and J by 7 bases, with 9 bases left in between. CDR3 length equals 12 residues. The CDR3 sequence: CASSRDLQPQHF. The DNA for the CDR3 is TGTGCCAGCAGTAGGGACCTCCAGCCCCAGCATTTT.

This clonotype was found many times. The rearrangement joins TRBV24-1 to TRBJ1-1; perhaps TRBD1 as D (6 bases). V was shortened by 8 bases and J by 2 bases, with 20 bases between the two germline ends. In germline, CDR1 is KGHDR, CDR2 SFDVKD. The CDR3 contains 16 residues. CDR3 sequence (DNA): TGTGCCACCATTGAGAACAGGGTCCGGGGTAACACTGAAGCTTTCTTT. This codes for CATIENRVRGNTEAFF.

In its sample, this clonotype was seen many times. This chain uses TRBV5-1 with TRBJ1-2; the D is unclear. The CDR3 is 15 amino acids. The ends were cut back, 3 bases at V and 4 bases at J, with 16 bases in the middle. The germline gives CDR1 SGHRS, CDR2 YFSETQ. The CDR3 coding sequence is TGCGCCAGCAGCTCGGGCCGTGCTAGGCGCTATGGCTACACCTTC. It codes for CASSSGRARRYGYTF.

This clonotype was recorded at least ten times. This rearrangement joins TRBV6-5 to TRBJ1-2; D is undetermined. Trimming removed 2 bases at V and 2 bases at J, with 15 bases between. From germline, CDR1 is MNHEY and CDR2 SVGAGI. CDR3 size: 16 residues. The CDR3 coding sequence is TGTGCCAGCAGTTACATCAGCGTCACCCAGAACTATGGCTACACCTTC. Translated: CASSYISVTQNYGYTF.

In its sample, this clonotype was seen a few times. V gene TRBV20-1 combines with J gene TRBJ2-4; D not certain. CDR1 and CDR2 from the germline V gene are DFQATT and SNEGSKA (reference sequence). The V end lost 6 bases, the J end lost 0 bases, and 9 bases lay between the germline ends. There are 13 residues in the CDR3. This CDR3 is CSAVVLAKNIQYF. CDR3 coding DNA: TGCAGTGCCGTGGTCTTAGCCAAAAACATTCAGTACTTC.

This clonotype was detected ten times or more. This chain uses TRBV6-5 with TRBJ2-2; D is perhaps TRBD1 (6 bases). The CDR3 is 15 residues long. Trimming left V 5 bases short and J 1 base short, with 11 bases between. Germline V gene sequence: CDR1 MNHEY, CDR2 SVGAGI. CDR3 residues: CASSHRTENTGELFF. DNA of the CDR3: TGTGCCAGCAGTCACCGGACAGAGAACACCGGGGAGCTGTTTTTT.

Of note for this clonotype: An end of the junction differs from the germline gene, which may be a read error. The J gene is TRBJ2-4, the V gene TRBV12-5; 10 bases align to TRBD2. The V gene's germline CDR1 is LGHNT and CDR2 FRNRAP. The CDR3 is made up of 16 amino acids. CDR3 amino acids: CASGLKLAGTKNIKYF. The CDR3 region has the DNA TGTGCTAGTGGTTTGAAACTAGCGGGGACCAAAAACATTAAGTACTTC.

This clonotype occurred many times. This chain links TRBV6-1 with TRBJ1-5; perhaps TRBD1 as D (6 bases). V was cut by 5 bases and J by 11 bases, with 16 bases left in between. The CDR3 sequence is 13 residues long. CDR1 MNHNS and CDR2 SASEGT come from the germline V gene. Here the CDR3 DNA reads TGTGCCAGCAGTCCCCAACAGGGATCGGCCCAGCATTTT. Protein product: CASSPQQGSAQHF.

This clonotype was picked up many times. The chain combines TRBV20-1 with TRBJ2-5; the D gene is possibly TRBD2 (5 bases). CDR1 DFQATT and CDR2 SNEGSKA come from the germline V gene (reference sequence). CDR3 length: 13 amino acids. V dropped 2 bases and J dropped 5 bases, with 12 bases sitting between them. CDR3 in amino acids: CSARRAGGETQYF. The CDR3 coding sequence is TGCAGTGCTAGAAGGGCGGGTGGCGAGACCCAGTACTTC.

At least ten counts were recorded for this clonotype. The J gene is TRBJ2-5, the V gene TRBV7-9, with no clear D. This CDR3 comprises 12 residues. CDR1 is SEHNR and CDR2 is FQNEAQ in the germline V gene (reference sequence). Deletions cut 3 bases from V and 10 bases from J, with 12 bases between. Here the CDR3 DNA reads TGTGCCAGCAGCTTTCGGGCCATCCGCCAGTACTTC. Translation: CASSFRAIRQYF.

There are many counts of this clonotype. The junction departs from the called germline gene at one end, perhaps through a read error. The gene calls are TRBV6-1 and TRBJ1-1; D is perhaps TRBD1 (6 bases). This CDR3 has 14 amino acids. Germline V gene lookup returns CDR1 MNHNS and CDR2 SASEGT. In nucleotides, the CDR3 is TGTGCCAGCAGTGAATCGTATGGCAAGGGGGAAGCGTTCTTT. It encodes CASSESYGKGEAFF.

This clonotype was found a few times. The gene calls are TRBV5-1 and TRBJ2-5; D tentatively fits TRBD1 or TRBD2 (5 bases each). V lost 7 bases to trimming and J lost 3 bases, with 13 bases between them. The germline V gene has CDR1 SGHRS and CDR2 YFSETQ. This CDR3 has 13 amino acids. CDR3 loop: CASQIRGEETQYF. CDR3 bases: TGCGCCAGCCAAATCCGAGGGGAAGAGACCCAGTACTTC.

The V and J genes are TRBV7-2 and TRBJ1-5; 10 nucleotides agree with TRBD1. The junction had 4 bases not matched to a gene; V was cut back by 6 bases and J by 2 bases. Germline V lookup: CDR1 SGHTA, CDR2 FQGNSA. This CDR3 contains 15 residues. CDR3 loop: CASRSGTGGNQPQHF. For the CDR3, the DNA is TGTGCCAGCAGATCCGGGACAGGGGGCAATCAGCCCCAGCATTTT.

This clonotype was seen at least ten times. The chain has TRBV30 and TRBJ2-7; D assignment may be TRBD1 or TRBD2 (5 bases each). CDR1 and CDR2 (germline): GTSNPN, SVGIG (reference sequence). This CDR3 has 14 residues. The V gene lost 3 bases and the J gene lost 8 bases, with 20 bases spanning the gap. CDR3 bases: TGTGCCTGGAGAGTGGGGACGGGGCCTACGAAGCAGTACTTC. Its translation: CAWRVGTGPTKQYF.

At least ten counts were recorded for this clonotype. The genes are TRBV29-1 and TRBJ2-7; D might be TRBD2 (6 bases). This CDR3 is built from 13 residues. V was cut by 1 base and J by 2 bases, with 9 bases left in between. CDR1 and CDR2 (germline): SQVTM, ANQGSEA. The CDR3 sequence: CSVEGDFAYEQYF. For the CDR3, the DNA is TGCAGCGTTGAAGGGGACTTCGCCTACGAGCAGTACTTC.

This clonotype was observed at least ten times. This rearrangement joins TRBV19 to TRBJ2-7, with unresolved D. The V gene lost 5 bases and the J gene lost 5 bases, with 13 bases spanning the gap. The CDR3 loop spans 13 amino acids. The germline V gene has CDR1 LNHDA and CDR2 SQIVND (reference sequence). CDR3 bases: TGTGCCAGTAGTCCAGAACCCCTTGACGAGCAGTACTTC. It encodes CASSPEPLDEQYF.

This clonotype occurred many times. The V gene is TRBV7-9, the J gene TRBJ1-1; possibly TRBD1 for D (6 bases). V lost 6 bases to trimming and J lost 1 base, with 12 bases between them. The CDR3 has 14 residues. Germline loops: CDR1 SEHNR, CDR2 FQNEAQ (reference sequence). CDR3 nucleotides: TGTGCCAGCAGTCTCACACAGGGGAACACTGAAGCTTTCTTT. Translation: CASSLTQGNTEAFF.

This clonotype was seen ten or more times. The V gene is TRBV28, the J gene TRBJ2-7; 8 nucleotides agree with TRBD1. This CDR3 comprises 13 residues. Per the germline V gene, CDR1 is MDHEN and CDR2 is SYDVKM. V was clipped by 10 bases and J by 0 bases; unmatched bases: 5. CDR3 sequence reads: CATRDRSSYEQYF. DNA of the CDR3: TGTGCCACTCGGGACAGGAGCTCCTACGAGCAGTACTTC.

This clonotype was recorded many times. The V and J genes are TRBV12-3 or TRBV12-4 and TRBJ2-5; tentative D call: TRBD1 (5 bases). V dropped 5 bases and J dropped 3 bases, with 16 bases sitting between them. The CDR3 totals 15 residues. For the CDR3, the DNA is TGTGCCAGCAGTACCGACCCCCTAGGGGAAGAGACCCAGTACTTC. The encoded protein is CASSTDPLGEETQYF.

This clonotype was recorded many times. This rearrangement joins TRBV6-1 to TRBJ1-5; 8 bases are a match to TRBD1. Looked up from germline, CDR1 is MNHNS and CDR2 is SASEGT. The trim removed 6 bases at V and 6 bases at J, leaving 7 bases unmatched. The CDR3 spans 14 residues. The CDR3 spells CASSRTGIFQPQHF. CDR3 bases: TGTGCCAGCAGCCGGACAGGGATCTTTCAGCCCCAGCATTTT.

The chain employs TRBV6-5 and TRBJ1-5; no definite D call. This CDR3 spans 13 amino acids. V was shortened by 2 bases and J by 6 bases, with 8 bases between the two germline ends. Germline-derived CDR1 and CDR2 are MNHEY and SVGAGI. CDR3 nucleotides: TGTGCCAGCAGTTACGGCGGCACTCAGCCCCAGCATTTT. It is translated as CASSYGGTQPQHF.